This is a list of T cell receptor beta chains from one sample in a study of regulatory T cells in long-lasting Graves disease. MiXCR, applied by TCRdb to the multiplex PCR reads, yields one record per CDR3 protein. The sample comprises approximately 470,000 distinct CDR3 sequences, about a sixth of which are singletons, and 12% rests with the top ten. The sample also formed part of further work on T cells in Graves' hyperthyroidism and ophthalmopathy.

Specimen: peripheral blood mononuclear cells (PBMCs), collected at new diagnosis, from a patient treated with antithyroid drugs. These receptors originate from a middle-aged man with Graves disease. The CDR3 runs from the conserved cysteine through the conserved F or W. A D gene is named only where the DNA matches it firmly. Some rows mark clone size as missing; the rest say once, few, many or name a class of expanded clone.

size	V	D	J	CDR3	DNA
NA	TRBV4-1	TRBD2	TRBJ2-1	CASSQLAGDNEQFF	TGCGCCAGCAGCCAACTAGCGGGAGATAATGAGCAGTTCTTC
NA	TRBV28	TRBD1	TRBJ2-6	CASSSHQGAPGANVLTF	TGTGCCAGCAGTTCCCATCAGGGGGCGCCTGGGGCCAACGTCCTGACTTTC
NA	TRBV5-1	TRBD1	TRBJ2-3	CASTGTGLRTDTQYF	TGCGCCAGCACCGGGACAGGGCTACGCACAGATACGCAGTATTTT
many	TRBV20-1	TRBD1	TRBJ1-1	CSARTGQGALWTEAFF	TGCAGTGCTAGAACGGGACAGGGGGCCCTTTGGACTGAAGCTTTCTTT
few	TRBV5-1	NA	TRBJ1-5	CASSLATGNNQPQHF	TGCGCCAGCAGCTTGGCCACGGGAAACAATCAGCCCCAGCATTTT
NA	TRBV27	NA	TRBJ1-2	CASPQGHPITNYGYTF	TGTGCCAGCCCCCAGGGACACCCTATCACTAACTATGGCTACACCTTC
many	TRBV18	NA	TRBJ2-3	CASSPDRDATDTQYF	TGTGCCAGCTCACCAGACCGGGACGCCACAGATACGCAGTATTTT
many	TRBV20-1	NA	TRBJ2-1	CSARERQGRYNEQFF	TGCAGTGCTAGAGAAAGGCAGGGAAGATACAATGAGCAGTTCTTC
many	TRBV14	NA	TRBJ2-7	CASSQLGGGSYEQYF	TGTGCCAGCAGCCAACTCGGAGGGGGGTCCTACGAGCAGTACTTC
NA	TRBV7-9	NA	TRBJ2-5	CASSLGSPQETQYF	TGTGCCAGCAGCTTGGGCAGTCCTCAGGAGACCCAGTACTTC
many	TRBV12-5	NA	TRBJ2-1	CASGLNGGPEQFF	TGTGCTAGTGGTTTGAACGGGGGGCCCGAGCAGTTCTTC
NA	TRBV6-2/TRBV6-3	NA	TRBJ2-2	CASSKGQNTGELFF	TGTGCCAGCAGTAAGGGACAGAACACCGGGGAGCTGTTTTTT
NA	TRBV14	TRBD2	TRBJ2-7	CASSRRTRWYEQYF	TGTGCCAGCAGCCGACGGACTAGGTGGTACGAGCAGTACTTC
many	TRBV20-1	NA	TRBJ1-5	CSASIGGSNQPQHF	TGCAGTGCTAGTATCGGGGGGAGCAATCAGCCCCAGCATTTT
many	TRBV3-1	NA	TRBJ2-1	CASSQVLGYNEQFF	TGTGCCAGCAGCCAAGTATTGGGTTACAATGAGCAGTTCTTC
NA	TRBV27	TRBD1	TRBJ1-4	CASSLLRTGNEKLFF	TGTGCCAGCAGCTTACTACGGACAGGGAATGAAAAACTGTTTTTT
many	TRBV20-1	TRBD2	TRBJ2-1	CSARVQAGGPRNEQFF	TGCAGTGCTAGAGTTCAAGCGGGAGGGCCCCGGAATGAGCAGTTCTTC
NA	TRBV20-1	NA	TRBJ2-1	CSASPLPGEDAGEQFF	TGCAGTGCTAGTCCTCTTCCAGGGGAGGATGCAGGGGAGCAGTTCTTC
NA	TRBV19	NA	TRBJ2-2	CASTGAAGTGELFF	TGTGCCAGTACGGGCGCCGCCGGCACCGGGGAGCTGTTTTTT
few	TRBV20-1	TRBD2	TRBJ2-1	CSARGVAGDNNEQFF	TGCAGTGCTAGAGGAGTTGCGGGAGACAACAATGAGCAGTTCTTC
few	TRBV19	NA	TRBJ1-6	CASSISPDSPLHF	TGTGCCAGTAGTATCAGTCCGGATTCACCCCTCCACTTT
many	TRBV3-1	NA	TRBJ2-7	CASSPVLSSAYEQYF	TGTGCCAGCAGCCCTGTCCTCTCCAGTGCGTACGAGCAGTACTTC
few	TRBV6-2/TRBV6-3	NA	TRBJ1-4	CASSLRGGSEKLFF	TGTGCCAGCAGTTTACGAGGGGGGAGTGAAAAACTGTTTTTT
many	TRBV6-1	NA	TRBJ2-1	CASRTRSVTYNEQFF	TGTGCCAGCAGGACGCGGTCGGTCACCTACAATGAGCAGTTCTTC
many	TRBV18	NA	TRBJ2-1	CASSPQSNEQFF	TGTGCCAGCTCACCTCAGTCCAATGAGCAGTTCTTC
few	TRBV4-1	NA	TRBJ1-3	CASSPTGPSPSSGNTIYF	TGCGCCAGCAGCCCTACCGGGCCCAGCCCCTCATCTGGAAACACCATATATTTT
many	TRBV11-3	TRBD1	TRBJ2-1	CASSLSQGVYYNEQFF	TGTGCCAGCAGCTTATCTCAGGGGGTCTACTACAATGAGCAGTTCTTC
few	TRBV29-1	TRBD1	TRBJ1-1	CSVGTGAEAFF	TGCAGCGTCGGGACAGGGGCTGAAGCTTTCTTT
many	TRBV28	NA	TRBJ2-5	CASSSSSGSRTQYF	TGTGCCAGCAGTTCCTCCTCGGGTTCAAGGACCCAGTACTTC
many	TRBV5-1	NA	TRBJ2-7	CASSLVPPIRFYEQYF	TGCGCCAGCAGCTTGGTTCCCCCTATCCGCTTCTACGAGCAGTACTTC
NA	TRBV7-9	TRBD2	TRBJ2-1	CASSLALTSGSPEQFF	TGTGCCAGCAGCTTAGCATTGACTAGCGGGAGCCCTGAGCAGTTCTTC
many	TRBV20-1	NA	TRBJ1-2	CSKSGALNYGYTF	TGCAGTAAATCTGGGGCCCTAAACTATGGCTACACCTTC
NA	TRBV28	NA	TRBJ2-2	CASILGLAGVRASTGELFF	NA
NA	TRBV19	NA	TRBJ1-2	CASSIDGQNYGYTF	TGTGCCAGTAGTATCGATGGACAAAACTATGGCTACACCTTC
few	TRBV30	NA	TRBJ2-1	CAWSVGNNEQFF	TGTGCCTGGAGTGTAGGGAACAATGAGCAGTTCTTC
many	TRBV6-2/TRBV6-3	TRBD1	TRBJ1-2	CASKGDRGNYGYTF	TGTGCCAGCAAGGGCGACAGGGGAAACTATGGCTACACCTTC
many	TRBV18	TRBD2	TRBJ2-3	CASSPKRGGTDTQYF	TGTGCCAGCTCACCAAAGCGGGGAGGCACAGATACGCAGTATTTT